Presented here are 27 T cell receptor beta chains from one specimen sequenced in a study of T cell changes during pregnancy in multiple sclerosis. Here immunoSEQ multiplex PCR was the method, and the copy in TCRdb shows in-frame clones only, minus some. Among about 49,000 clones listed, roughly 92% were seen once. Here the sequenced sample was CD4+ T cells from peripheral blood mononuclear cells, taken in the second trimester of pregnancy. The receptors were sampled from a female donor in good health, enrolled as a control in a pregnancy study.

The chain uses TRBV7-3 and TRBJ2-1, with D tentatively TRBD1 (5 bases). This CDR3 has 13 residues. Germline CDR1 and CDR2: SGHTA and FQGTGA. The V and J ends lost 5 bases and 5 bases respectively, with 10 bases between them. CDR3: CASSHGHNNEQFF. For the CDR3, the DNA is TGTGCCAGCAGCCACGGACACAACAATGAGCAGTTCTTC. Looking up the rest from reference TRBV7-3 and TRBJ2-1 gives the full variable domain: GAGVSQTPSNKVTEKGKYVELRCDPISGHTALYWYRQSLGQGPEFLIYFQGTGAADDSGLPNDRFFAVRPEGSVSTLKIQRTERGDSAVYLCASSHGHNNEQFFGPGTRLTVL.

The chain uses TRBV4-2 and TRBJ2-1, with 10 bases lining up with TRBD2. Trimming took 1 base from V and 1 from J; bases not matched to a gene: 10. Germline V lookup: CDR1 LGHNA, CDR2 YNFKEQ. The CDR3 spans 19 residues. This CDR3 is CASSQVSSGGAKSYNEQFF. CDR3 bases: TGTGCCAGCAGCCAAGTTTCGAGCGGGGGGGCCAAGTCCTACAATGAGCAGTTCTTC.

This chain uses TRBV5-5 with TRBJ1-1; 9 bases align to TRBD1. The length of the CDR3 is 16 residues. After removal of 3 bases from V and 4 bases from J, the junction contained 10 bases not matched to a gene. The germline V gene has CDR1 SGHKS and CDR2 YYEKEE (reference sequence). As DNA, the CDR3 is TGTGCCAGCAGCTGGGGCCGGACAGGGGCCGGCACTGAAGCTTTCTTT. It translates to CASSWGRTGAGTEAFF.

The chain carries TRBV7-5 and TRBJ1-3; the D segment call TRBD1 is taken from the table without a DNA check. TRBV7-5 corresponds to a pseudogene. CDR3 size: 15 residues. The CDR3 DNA reads as TGTGCCAGAAGCTTCCCATGGACAGCTGGAAACACCATATATTTT. Its protein is CARSFPWTAGNTIYF.

This clone was seen a single time. CDR3: CARSLPQTGCEAFF. CDR3 DNA sequence: TGTGCCAGAAGCCTCCCTCAGACAGGTTGTGAAGCTTTCTTT. This chain joins TRBV7-5 and TRBJ1-1; the table gives TRBD1 as D, unverified against the DNA. TRBV7-5 is classified as a pseudogene. The CDR3 length is 14 residues.

The chain recombines TRBV19 with TRBJ1-1; the D is unclear. Germline V gene data show CDR1 as LNHDA and CDR2 as SQIVND (reference sequence). Trimming left V 3 bases short and J 0 bases short, with 17 bases between. The CDR3 extends over 17 amino acids. The CDR3 DNA reads TGTGCCAGTAGTATGGGCCAGACGCCTTCCATGAACACTGAAGCTTTCTTT. Translating gives CASSMGQTPSMNTEAFF.

This sequence joins TRBV7-3 and TRBJ1-5; D gene unclear. The V end lost 1 base, the J end lost 5 bases, and 6 bases lay between the germline ends. The CDR3 runs 13 residues. The V gene's germline CDR1 is SGHTA and CDR2 FQGTGA. In DNA, the CDR3 is TGTGCCAGCAGCTTAAATCGGGATCAGCCCCAGCATTTT. Its translation: CASSLNRDQPQHF.

CDR3 sequence: CASSWDSYFTNYGYTF. Written as DNA, the CDR3 is TGTGCCAGCAGCTGGGACAGCTATTTCACTAACTATGGCTACACCTTC. V gene TRBV16 combines with J gene TRBJ1-2; 7 nucleotides match TRBD1. Unmatched junction bases numbered 9, after V lost 5 bases and J lost 0 bases. This CDR3 spans 16 amino acids. CDR1 and CDR2 from the germline V gene are KGHSY and FQNENV.

This sequence joins TRBV5-1 and TRBJ2-1; 7 nucleotides align to TRBD1. V was pared by 0 bases and J by 6 bases, with 9 bases of the junction left unmatched. Germline values: CDR1 SGHRS, CDR2 YFSETQ. The CDR3 runs 16 residues. The CDR3 sequence is CASSLAVWGQINEQFF. The CDR3, as DNA: TGCGCCAGCAGCTTGGCCGTTTGGGGACAGATCAATGAGCAGTTCTTC.

The chain has TRBV6-6 and TRBJ1-2, with D perhaps matching TRBD1 (5 bases). V was trimmed by 5 bases and J by 8 bases, leaving 18 bases between them. The germline V gene encodes CDR1 MNHNY and CDR2 SVGAGI (reference sequence). This CDR3 spans 14 amino acids. This CDR3 reads CASSKSTEVRGYTF. The DNA for the CDR3 is TGTGCCAGCAGTAAATCGACAGAAGTTAGAGGCTACACCTTC.

The rearrangement uses TRBV4-1 and TRBJ1-1; D is possibly TRBD1 (6 bases). The CDR3 length is 15 residues. The germline V gene encodes CDR1 MGHRA and CDR2 YSYEKL. Trimming shortened V by 6 bases and J by 0 bases, and 14 bases separated the two germline ends. In nucleotides, the CDR3 is TGCGCCAGCAGTCCTAACAGGGTGATGAACACTGAAGCTTTCTTT. Protein: CASSPNRVMNTEAFF.

The rearrangement joins TRBV5-1 to TRBJ1-1; 10 bases match TRBD1. V was pared by 3 bases and J by 4 bases, with 3 bases of the junction left unmatched. CDR3 length equals 14 residues. CDR1 SGHRS and CDR2 YFSETQ come from the germline V gene. The CDR3 spells CASSSGQGGTEAFF. In DNA, the CDR3 is TGCGCCAGCAGCTCCGGACAGGGGGGCACTGAAGCTTTCTTT.

This clone came up once. The chain joins TRBV4-1 to TRBJ1-1; possible D gene TRBD1, 6 bases. CDR3 length: 14 residues. The V gene lost 0 bases and the J gene lost 6 bases, with 11 bases spanning the gap. Germline CDR1 reads MGHRA; CDR2 reads YSYEKL. The DNA of the CDR3 is TGCGCCAGCAGCCAAGAGGGCAGGGGTTCTGAAGCTTTCTTT. As protein: CASSQEGRGSEAFF.

This sequence joins TRBV11-1 and TRBJ2-4, with TRBD2 identical over 11 bases. After removal of 2 bases from V and 1 base from J, the junction contained 4 bases not matched to a gene. Germline CDR1 reads SGHAT; CDR2 reads FQDESV (reference sequence). The CDR3 covers 17 residues. CDR3 sequence (DNA): TGTGCCAGCAGCTTACTTAGCGGGGGGGCGGCCAAAAACATTCAGTACTTC. As protein: CASSLLSGGAAKNIQYF.

J is TRBJ2-1 and V is TRBV15; 14 bases map to TRBD2. CDR1 and CDR2 (germline): LNHNV, YYDKDF (reference sequence). Unmatched junction bases numbered 6, after V lost 4 bases and J lost 7 bases. This CDR3 has 16 residues. CDR3: CATSTRLAGGANEQFF. CDR3 coding DNA: TGTGCCACCAGCACCAGACTAGCGGGGGGGGCAAATGAGCAGTTCTTC.

This rearrangement joins TRBV7-8 to TRBJ2-1, with 15 bases lining up with TRBD2. In germline, CDR1 is SGHVS, CDR2 FQNEAQ. This CDR3 region has 17 residues. V dropped 7 bases and J dropped 7; count of bases not matched to a gene: 11. DNA for the CDR3: TGTGCCAGCACCTTCGGGACTAGCGGGGGGAGGAAAAATGAGCAGTTCTTC. Its protein is CASTFGTSGGRKNEQFF.

V gene TRBV2 combines with J gene TRBJ1-2, with TRBD1 identical over 10 bases. This CDR3 is 14 amino acids long. V was pared by 8 bases and J by 2 bases, with 5 bases of the junction left unmatched. Germline CDR1 SNHLY, CDR2 FYNNEI. This chain's CDR3 is CASDPGQGNYGYTF. The CDR3 DNA reads TGTGCCAGCGATCCGGGACAGGGGAACTATGGCTACACCTTC.

The gene calls are TRBV19 and TRBJ1-5; TRBD1 might be the D (5 bases). Deletions cut 4 bases from V and 0 bases from J, with 10 bases between. CDR1 LNHDA and CDR2 SQIVND come from the germline V gene (reference sequence). The CDR3 sequence is 15 residues long. This chain's CDR3 is CASSSGRDSNQPQHF. The CDR3 coding sequence is TGTGCCAGTAGTAGTGGCAGGGATAGCAATCAGCCCCAGCATTTT. The full variable domain, its missing parts supplied by reference TRBV19 and TRBJ1-5, is DGGITQSPKYLFRKEGQNVTLSCEQNLNHDAMYWYRQDPGQGLRLIYYSQIVNDFQKGDIAEGYSVSREKKESFPLTVTSAQKNPTAFYLCASSSGRDSNQPQHFGDGTRLSIL.

The CDR3 DNA reads TGTGCCAGCAACTTCAGGGGCAGGTTCAACACTGAAGCTTTCTTT. Translating gives CASNFRGRFNTEAFF. J is TRBJ1-1 and V is TRBV6-5; a weak D match, TRBD1 (6 bases). The V end lost 7 bases, the J end lost 2 bases, and 17 bases lay between the germline ends. The CDR3 covers 15 residues. Germline V gene sequence: CDR1 MNHEY, CDR2 SVGAGI.

This chain links TRBV4-1 with TRBJ2-5; a possible D gene is TRBD2 (5 bases). The CDR3 spans 13 residues. V lost 3 bases to trimming and J lost 5 bases, with 10 bases between them. CDR1 is MGHRA, CDR2 YSYEKL, per germline. The CDR3 spells CASSHPAAETQYF. CDR3 in DNA: TGCGCCAGCAGCCATCCAGCGGCGGAGACCCAGTACTTC.

The chain couples TRBV7-6 to TRBJ2-7; 9 bases match TRBD1. Germline values: CDR1 SGHVS, CDR2 FNYEAQ. Trimming cost V 5 bases and J 3 bases; bases outside gene matches: 8. There are 15 residues in the CDR3. The CDR3 sequence: CASSGYQDRGYEQYF. Written as DNA, the CDR3 is TGTGCCAGCAGCGGTTACCAGGACAGGGGCTACGAGCAGTACTTC.

This chain uses TRBV18 with TRBJ1-2; TRBD1 agrees at 12 bases. The CDR3 length is 14 residues. Germline CDR1 is KGHSH and CDR2 is LQKENI. Trimming removed 3 bases from V and 6 bases from J; junction bases left unmatched: 2. CDR3 region: CASSPGQGADGYTF. In DNA form, the CDR3 reads TGTGCCAGCTCACCGGGACAGGGGGCCGATGGCTACACCTTC. Looking up the rest from reference TRBV18 and TRBJ1-2 gives the full variable domain: NAGVMQNPRHLVRRRGQEARLRCSPMKGHSHVYWYRQLPEEGLKFMVYLQKENIIDESGMPKERFSAEFPKEGPSILRIQQVVRGDSAAYFCASSPGQGADGYTFGSGTRLTVV.

The chain is built from TRBV13 and TRBJ1-2; the match to TRBD1 covers 7 bases. V lost 3 bases to trimming and J lost 8 bases; unmatched junction nucleotides: 6. CDR3 size: 13 residues. Germline V gene lookup returns CDR1 PRHDT and CDR2 FYEKMQ (reference sequence). CDR3 DNA: TGTGCCAGCAGCTTTAAGGGGGCGACGGGCTACACCTTC. Translation: CASSFKGATGYTF. The full variable domain, in which reference TRBV13 and TRBJ1-2 provide the parts outside the CDR3, is AAGVIQSPRHLIKEKRETATLKCYPIPRHDTVYWYQQGPGQDPQFLISFYEKMQSDKGSIPDRFSAQQFSDYHSELNMSSLELGDSALYFCASSFKGATGYTFGSGTRLTVV.

CDR3 loop: CASSRTGWNTEAFF. DNA of the CDR3: TGTGCCAGCAGTCGGACAGGTTGGAACACTGAAGCTTTCTTT. The rearrangement joins TRBV27 to TRBJ1-1; 7 bases are shared with TRBD1. The CDR3 runs 14 residues. CDR1 MNHEY and CDR2 SMNVEV come from the germline V gene (reference sequence). The V and J ends lost 5 bases and 1 base, in that order; junction bases with no gene match: 4.

This chain links TRBV10-3 with TRBJ2-5, with D perhaps TRBD2 (7 bases). The CDR3 extends over 15 amino acids. Germline V gene data show CDR1 as ENHRY and CDR2 as SYGVKD. Trimming took off 10 bases at V and 5 bases at J, with 23 bases between the two ends. The CDR3 DNA reads as TGTGCCACCGACACCGGGACATTGGGGGGGGAGACCCAGTACTTC. Protein product: CATDTGTLGGETQYF.

The rearrangement joins TRBV10-3 to TRBJ2-2; TRBD2 aligns across 10 bases. Germline V gene sequence: CDR1 ENHRY, CDR2 SYGVKD. The CDR3 runs 15 residues. V was clipped by 3 bases and J by 6 bases; unmatched bases: 4. Written as DNA, the CDR3 is TGTGCCATCAGTGATAGCGGGGGGAAACCCGGGGAGCTGTTTTTT. This encodes CAISDSGGKPGELFF.

This clone occurred once. The chain carries TRBV6-1 and TRBJ1-1; no definite D call. CDR1 MNHNS and CDR2 SASEGT come from the germline V gene. The CDR3 is 15 residues long. V lost 7 bases and J 1 base, leaving 16 bases between the germline ends. The CDR3 loop reads CASTQREGANTEAFF. CDR3 DNA: TGTGCCAGCACCCAAAGGGAGGGCGCGAACACTGAAGCTTTCTTT.